This is a list of T cell receptor beta chains from one sample in a study of cytomegalovirus exposure and HLA in healthy donors. Assay: immunoSEQ multiplex PCR; the TCRdb copy retains only in-frame clones and omits some. The data contain about 230,000 clones, roughly 91% of them singletons. Sequencing was carried out using PBMCs. The origin of the receptors is a woman aged 18 to 35 in good health and CMV-seronegative. Each CDR3 is given with its conserved first and last residue. The order of the fields is J gene, clone size, CDR3 length, D gene, V gene, CDR3 protein, CDR3 DNA. D genes are given only for firm matches. A clone size is listed for some rows: how often the clone was seen (once, few, many), or a class if it is expanded.

TRBJ1-6	.	15	.	TRBV27	CASSLLQRGNSPLHF	TGTGCCAGCAGTTTACTTCAAAGGGGAAATTCACCCCTCCACTTT
TRBJ2-7	.	15	TRBD2	TRBV7-8	CASRPLAGFSYEQYF	TGTGCCAGTCGGCCCCTAGCGGGTTTCTCCTACGAGCAGTACTTC
TRBJ1-1	.	15	.	TRBV7-9	CASSAVGIGGTEAFF	TGTGCCAGCAGCGCCGTCGGTATAGGGGGCACTGAAGCTTTCTTT
TRBJ1-2	.	14	.	TRBV18	CASSEDGINYGYTF	TGTGCCAGCTCGGAAGACGGGATTAACTATGGCTACACCTTC
TRBJ2-4	.	16	.	TRBV6-5	CASSYRGTLAKNIQYF	TGTGCCAGCAGTTACCGGGGGACCTTAGCCAAAAACATTCAGTACTTC
TRBJ1-2	.	14	TRBD1	TRBV6-6	CASSRTGRNYGYTF	TGTGCCAGCAGTCGGACAGGGAGAAACTATGGCTACACCTTC
TRBJ2-7	once	16	.	TRBV19	CASSIGGLPRYHEQYF	TGTGCCAGTAGTATAGGGGGACTGCCGCGGTACCACGAGCAGTACTTC
TRBJ1-6	few	16	TRBD1	TRBV10-2	CASRTGRSSYNSPLHF	TGCGCCAGCCGGACAGGGAGGAGCTCCTATAATTCACCCCTCCACTTT
TRBJ1-2	.	14	.	TRBV2	CASSELLQHYGYTF	TGTGCCAGCAGTGAGCTTCTACAGCACTATGGCTACACCTTC
TRBJ2-5	.	12	.	TRBV19	CASSGSQETQYF	TGTGCCAGTAGTGGTAGCCAAGAGACCCAGTACTTC
TRBJ2-3	.	13	.	TRBV2	CATLGGTTDTQYF	TGTGCCACCCTGGGCGGGACCACAGATACACAGTATTTT
TRBJ2-2	once	16	.	TRBV7-2	CASSRAGRTATGELFF	TGTGCCAGCAGCCGTGCGGGCAGGACGGCCACCGGGGAGCTGTTTTTT
TRBJ2-7	.	15	TRBD1	TRBV6-6	CASSAPSGTVHEQYF	TGTGCCAGCAGTGCCCCTTCCGGGACAGTTCACGAGCAGTACTTC
TRBJ2-7	.	14	.	TRBV10-3	CAISDRRDSSEQYF	TGTGCCATCAGTGACAGGAGGGACAGTAGCGAGCAGTACTTC
TRBJ2-3	.	15	.	TRBV7-9	CASSLVLGSTDTQYF	TGTGCCAGCAGCTTAGTCCTAGGAAGCACAGATACGCAGTATTTT
TRBJ2-7	.	15	TRBD2	TRBV11-2	CASSHGAGGAPEQYF	TGTGCCAGCAGCCACGGAGCGGGAGGTGCTCCCGAGCAGTACTTC
TRBJ1-2	.	13	.	TRBV10-3	CAISAEGDYGYTF	TGTGCCATCAGTGCGGAAGGGGACTATGGCTACACCTTC
TRBJ2-7	once	14	.	TRBV25-1	CASSESSSSYEQYF	TGTGCCAGCAGTGAATCTAGCAGCTCCTACGAGCAGTACTTC
TRBJ2-7	.	13	.	TRBV11-3	CASSLGQDYEQYF	TGTGCCAGCAGCTTAGGACAAGACTACGAGCAGTACTTC
TRBJ2-5	.	11	.	TRBV29-1	CSDRAGETQYF	TGCAGCGATAGAGCGGGAGAGACCCAGTACTTC
TRBJ2-1	.	17	TRBD1	TRBV4-1	CASSQVTGALQFGEQFF	TGCGCCAGCAGCCAGGTGACAGGGGCCCTCCAATTCGGCGAGCAGTTCTTC
TRBJ2-2	.	13	TRBD1	TRBV2	CASRDRVAGELFF	TGTGCCAGCAGGGACAGGGTCGCCGGGGAGCTGTTTTTT
TRBJ2-7	once	18	TRBD1	TRBV27	CASSVLGTGGARYHEQYF	TGTGCCAGCAGTGTACTAGGGACAGGGGGCGCCCGGTACCACGAGCAGTACTTC
TRBJ2-1	.	18	TRBD2	TRBV7-7	CASSSRLIGGSSYNEQFF	TGTGCCAGCAGCTCACGTCTTATCGGGGGGAGCTCCTACAATGAGCAGTTCTTC
TRBJ1-3	.	15	.	TRBV7-8	CASRSWAGSGNTIYF	TGTGCCAGCAGATCCTGGGCGGGCTCTGGAAACACCATATATTTT
TRBJ2-1	.	15	.	TRBV7-3	CASSSYGSSYNEQFF	TGTGCCAGCAGCTCCTACGGGAGCTCCTACAATGAGCAGTTCTTC
TRBJ1-1	.	14	.	TRBV9	CASSATQGGTEAFF	TGTGCCAGCAGCGCGACGCAAGGGGGCACTGAAGCTTTCTTT
TRBJ1-1	.	13	.	TRBV4-3	CASSQRENTEAFF	TGCGCCAGCAGTCAGAGGGAGAACACTGAAGCTTTCTTT
TRBJ2-4	.	17	.	TRBV13	CASSLGVPGGPKNIQYF	TGTGCCAGCAGCTTAGGTGTGCCGGGTGGCCCCAAAAACATTCAGTACTTC
TRBJ1-2	once	18	.	TRBV4-1	CASSQKGVFTGPNYGYTF	TGCGCCAGCAGCCAAAAGGGAGTTTTTACAGGGCCGAACTATGGCTACACCTTC
TRBJ1-4	.	15	.	TRBV4-2	CASSPARGTNEKLFF	TGTGCCAGCAGCCCCGCCCGGGGAACTAATGAAAAACTGTTTTTT